The following is a T cell receptor (beta chain) sequence with its context. Primers included in the PCR were 60 Vbeta and 13 Jbeta primers. Assay: immunoSEQ multiplex PCR; the TCRdb copy retains only in-frame clones and omits some. This listing includes fewer than 150,000 clones. Losses at the gene ends were 5 bases for V and 5 bases for J; bases not matched to a gene: 3. This CDR3 region has 13 residues. Per the germline V gene, CDR1 is MNHGY and CDR2 is SAAAGT. These data are taken from a study of cytomegalovirus exposure and HLA in healthy donors. V usage is TRBV6-8 and J usage is TRBJ2-3; 8 nucleotides align to TRBD2. The TCR was taken from a man aged 35-49 years in good health and CMV-seronegative. Sequenced: PBMCs. Written as DNA, the CDR3 is TGTGCCAGCAGTACGGGGGGGGGAGATACGCAGTATTTT. This translates into CASSTGGGDTQYF.